This TCR beta chain was recovered during a study of T cell changes during pregnancy in multiple sclerosis. Repertoires were generated with immunoSEQ multiplex PCR, while TCRdb's copy carries only in-frame clones and drops some. Among some 80,000 clones listed, 92% were seen once. Germline CDR1 is MDHEN and CDR2 is SYDVKM. The CDR3 covers 17 residues. Trimming removed 6 bases from V and 3 bases from J; junction bases left unmatched: 13. The material sequenced was peripheral blood, taken before pregnancy. This clonotype originated in a female donor with multiple sclerosis, enrolled in a pregnancy study. The chain recombines TRBV28 with TRBJ1-5; TRBD1 matches at 8 bases. The CDR3, as DNA: TGTGCCAGCAGGTACCAAACAGGGGGGAGGATCAATCAGCCCCAGCATTTT. It yields the protein CASRYQTGGRINQPQHF.